One sample yielded the 26 T cell receptor beta chains listed below, sequenced in a study of somatic mutations in cytotoxic T cells in rheumatoid arthritis. Profiling relied on immunoSEQ multiplex PCR, and the TCRdb table lists in-frame clones only, not all of them. This table has just under 20,000 clones, more than 65% appearing once. The sample comprised CD8+ T cells sorted from blood. The receptors come from a woman in her forties or fifties in good health.

J is TRBJ2-3 and V is TRBV28; 7 bases match TRBD2. Germline assignment: CDR1 MDHEN and CDR2 SYDVKM. V lost 6 bases, J lost 3 bases, and 9 bases stayed unmatched. The CDR3 sequence is 15 residues long. The CDR3 loop reads CASRYTSVGTDTQYF. In DNA form, the CDR3 reads TGTGCCAGCAGATACACTAGCGTTGGGACAGATACGCAGTATTTT.

J is TRBJ2-3 and V is TRBV13; no clear D gene. The V gene lost 2 bases and the J gene lost 0 bases, with 15 bases spanning the gap. The CDR3 runs to 17 residues. The germline V gene has CDR1 PRHDT and CDR2 FYEKMQ (reference sequence). The CDR3 coding sequence is TGTGCCAGCAGCTTAAAAGGATCCCAGCCAAGCACAGATACGCAGTATTTT. The encoded protein is CASSLKGSQPSTDTQYF.

This clone was seen just once. CDR3 coding DNA: TGTGCCAGCAGCCCTCCACCGCAGGGGAGCTCCTACGAGCAGTACTTC. The encoded protein is CASSPPPQGSSYEQYF. The rearrangement uses TRBV14 and TRBJ2-7; tentative D call: TRBD1 (6 bases). Germline-derived CDR1 and CDR2 are SGHDN and FVKESK. The CDR3 runs 16 residues. Trimming cost V 4 bases and J 0 bases, with 16 bases left between them.

This clone appeared a few times. The J gene is TRBJ1-4, the V gene TRBV15, with D possibly matching TRBD1 (6 bases). Germline values: CDR1 LNHNV, CDR2 YYDKDF (reference sequence). V was clipped by 0 bases and J by 4 bases, with 12 bases between them. The CDR3 totals 16 residues. The CDR3 region has the DNA TGTGCCACCAGCAGAGACTTTGGCAGGGGTAATGAAAAACTGTTTTTT. Translation: CATSRDFGRGNEKLFF.

V gene TRBV19 combines with J gene TRBJ2-7; 8 bases align to TRBD1. Trimming cost V 3 bases and J 2 bases; bases outside gene matches: 6. Germline lookup yields CDR1 LNHDA and CDR2 SQIVND (reference sequence). The CDR3 runs 15 residues. DNA for the CDR3: TGTGCCAGTAGTATCTCAGGGGGCCAAACCTACGAGCAGTACTTC. Translating it yields CASSISGGQTYEQYF.

The J gene is TRBJ1-1, the V gene TRBV27; D ambiguous. The V and J ends lost 7 bases and 5 bases respectively, with 11 bases between them. There are 12 residues in the CDR3. From germline, CDR1 is MNHEY and CDR2 SMNVEV (reference sequence). CDR3 protein: CASKAGVTEAFF. The CDR3 DNA reads as TGTGCCAGCAAAGCGGGCGTTACTGAAGCTTTCTTT.

This chain joins TRBV4-3 and TRBJ2-1; tentative D call: TRBD2 (6 bases). V shed 1 base and J shed 7 bases, with 17 bases lying between them. The CDR3 length is 16 residues. Germline loops: CDR1 LGHNA, CDR2 YSLEER. The CDR3 nucleotides are TGCGCCAGCAGCCAAGTTTGGGGGGAGGTGGAAAATGAGCAGTTCTTC. Amino acid sequence: CASSQVWGEVENEQFF.

This clone is labeled medium-sized (0.01 to 0.1%). The chain links TRBV14 to TRBJ1-2, with D unresolved. In germline, CDR1 is SGHDN, CDR2 FVKESK. With 2 bases removed from V and 3 bases from J, the gap between germline ends came to 13 bases. There are 15 residues in the CDR3. This chain's CDR3 is CASSQYLGVYYGYTF. CDR3 bases: TGTGCCAGCAGCCAATACCTTGGGGTTTACTATGGCTACACCTTC.

V and J are TRBV9 and TRBJ1-3; 7 bases align to TRBD1. V was pared by 5 bases and J by 8 bases, with 7 bases of the junction left unmatched. Germline V gives CDR1 SGDLS, CDR2 YYNGEE. This CDR3 region has 13 residues. CDR3 residues: CASRSDRAYTIYF. The CDR3 bases are TGTGCCAGCAGGTCCGACAGGGCATACACCATATATTTT.

This chain uses TRBV27 with TRBJ2-7, with unresolved D. CDR1 MNHEY and CDR2 SMNVEV come from the germline V gene (reference sequence). The CDR3 sequence is 15 residues long. V lost 0 bases, J lost 3 bases, and 12 bases lay in between. The chain's CDR3 is CASSLSWGAVYEQYF. The CDR3 DNA sequence: TGTGCCAGCAGTTTATCGTGGGGTGCGGTCTACGAGCAGTACTTC.

The chain is built from TRBV9 and TRBJ2-3; D remains ambiguous. CDR3 length: 11 amino acids. V was shortened by 3 bases and J by 6 bases, with 5 bases between the two germline ends. Looked up from germline, CDR1 is SGDLS and CDR2 is YYNGEE. The CDR3 bases are TGTGCCAGCAGCGACTCGGATACGCAGTATTTT. Protein sequence: CASSDSDTQYF.

The chain has TRBV21-1 and TRBJ1-1. TRBV21-1 is marked as a pseudogene. The CDR3 contains 13 residues. In DNA, the CDR3 is TGTGCCAGCAGCAAAAGACCCGGGTTTTATGCTTTCTTT. Encoded protein: CASSKRPGFYAFF.

CDR3 nucleotides: TGTGCCAGTAGTATAGTCGGGACAACCACCGGGGAGCTGTTTTTT. This translates into CASSIVGTTTGELFF. V usage is TRBV19 and J usage is TRBJ2-2, with a possible D match to TRBD1 (6 bases). Germline CDR1 LNHDA, CDR2 SQIVND (reference sequence). The V gene lost 1 base and the J gene lost 4 bases, with 10 bases spanning the gap. There are 15 residues in the CDR3.

V and J are TRBV28 and TRBJ2-1; 7 bases align to TRBD1. V was pared by 2 bases and J by 2 bases, with 12 bases of the junction left unmatched. The CDR3 contains 18 residues. Germline CDR1 and CDR2: MDHEN and SYDVKM. The DNA for the CDR3 is TGTGCCAGCAGTTTAGGCAGAGGGGGCGCGGTCCCCTACAATGAGCAGTTCTTC. It translates to CASSLGRGGAVPYNEQFF.

The rearrangement joins TRBV9 to TRBJ2-7; weak D call: TRBD1 (5 bases). In germline, CDR1 is SGDLS, CDR2 YYNGEE. Trimming pared 0 bases from V and 2 bases from J, leaving 9 bases between. This CDR3 is 14 amino acids long. Written as DNA, the CDR3 is TGTGCCAGCAGCGTAGGGGGCCGGGCCTACGAGCAGTACTTC. Translation: CASSVGGRAYEQYF.

V gene TRBV6-1 combines with J gene TRBJ1-2; D is uncertain. This CDR3 comprises 12 residues. Germline loops: CDR1 MNHNS, CDR2 SASEGT. V shed 2 bases and J shed 3 bases, with 4 bases lying between them. Here the CDR3 DNA reads TGTGCCAGCAGTGAAAGAGACTATGGCTACACCTTC. Protein: CASSERDYGYTF.

This chain uses TRBV5-4 with TRBJ2-7, with 16 bases that match TRBD2. The CDR3 extends over 15 amino acids. V shed 2 bases, J shed 7 bases, and the junction held 3 bases outside the gene matches. Germline assignment: CDR1 SGHNT and CDR2 YYREEE (reference sequence). The CDR3 protein is CASSFGTSGRVEQYF. The CDR3 bases are TGTGCCAGCAGCTTTGGGACTAGCGGGAGGGTGGAGCAGTACTTC. Based on the CDR3 plus reference TRBV5-4 and TRBJ2-7, the full variable domain is ETGVTQSPTHLIKTRGQQVTLRCSSQSGHNTVSWYQQALGQGPQFIFQYYREEENGRGNFPPRFSGLQFPNYSSELNVNALELDDSALYLCASSFGTSGRVEQYFGPGTRLTVT.

The chain links TRBV19 to TRBJ1-3, with D perhaps matching TRBD1 (5 bases). This CDR3 has 13 residues. Germline V gene lookup returns CDR1 LNHDA and CDR2 SQIVND (reference sequence). The chain's CDR3 is CASRGEGGNTIYF. CDR3 coding DNA: TGTGCGTCCAGAGGGGAGGGCGGAAACACCATATATTTT. The whole variable domain, remainder taken from reference TRBV19 and TRBJ1-3, is DGGITQSPKYLFRKEGQNVTLSCEQNLNHDAMYWYRQDPGQGLRLIYYSQIVNDFQKGDIAEGYSVSREKKESFPLTVTSAQKNPTAFYLCASRGEGGNTIYFGEGSWLTVV.

This chain links TRBV11-1 with TRBJ2-7, with 10 nucleotides matching TRBD2. The V gene's germline CDR1 is SGHAT and CDR2 FQDESV (reference sequence). V gave up 4 bases and J gave up 2 bases; unmatched junction bases: 5. The length of the CDR3 is 15 residues. The CDR3 region is CASSSEAGGTYEQYF. DNA for the CDR3: TGTGCCAGCAGCTCTGAAGCGGGAGGGACCTACGAGCAGTACTTC.

The chain employs TRBV30 and TRBJ1-5; a weak D match, TRBD1 (5 bases). The CDR3 runs to 13 residues. Germline CDR1 is GTSNPN and CDR2 is SVGIG (reference sequence). Trimming shortened V by 4 bases and J by 3 bases, and 10 bases separated the two germline ends. The CDR3 region is CAWNSQVNQPQHF. CDR3 bases: TGTGCCTGGAACTCACAGGTCAATCAGCCCCAGCATTTT. Supplemented by reference TRBV30 and TRBJ1-5, the full variable domain reads SQTIHQWPATLVQPVGSPLSLECTVEGTSNPNLYWYRQAAGRGLQLLFYSVGIGQISSEVPQNLSASRPQDRQFILSSKKLLLSDSGFYLCAWNSQVNQPQHFGDGTRLSIL.

This chain uses TRBV5-5 with TRBJ1-4; possibly TRBD1 for D (6 bases). The length of the CDR3 is 16 residues. Trimming took off 0 bases at V and 5 bases at J, with 14 bases between the two ends. Germline lookup yields CDR1 SGHKS and CDR2 YYEKEE (reference sequence). The CDR3 DNA follows: TGTGCCAGCAGCTTGGATTATAGGGGGGCCAATGAAAAACTGTTTTTT. This gives the protein CASSLDYRGANEKLFF.

The chain couples TRBV6-5 to TRBJ2-5; D is unresolved. The CDR3 totals 12 residues. V was shortened by 7 bases and J by 0 bases, with 6 bases between the two germline ends. Germline V gene lookup returns CDR1 MNHEY and CDR2 SVGAGI. The CDR3: CASTSDQETQYF. In DNA, the CDR3 is TGTGCCAGCACCAGCGACCAAGAGACCCAGTACTTC.

This chain uses TRBV12-5 with TRBJ2-7, with 8 bases fitting TRBD1. Trimming cost V 3 bases and J 5 bases; bases outside gene matches: 15. The CDR3 extends over 17 amino acids. CDR1 is LGHNT and CDR2 is FRNRAP in the germline V gene. CDR3 region: CASGFTLLDRETNEQYF. The CDR3, as DNA: TGTGCTAGTGGTTTTACTCTACTGGACAGGGAGACCAACGAGCAGTACTTC.

This clone has a handful of counts. The V gene is TRBV2, the J gene TRBJ2-3; D might be TRBD1 or TRBD2, each matching 5 bases. The CDR3 totals 13 residues. From germline, CDR1 is SNHLY and CDR2 FYNNEI. V lost 11 bases and J 6 bases, leaving 18 bases between the germline ends. The CDR3 protein is CAGTPQHRDTQYF. The CDR3 DNA is TGTGCCGGGACCCCTCAGCACAGGGATACGCAGTATTTT.

Here the CDR3 DNA reads TGTGCCAGTAGCATTGCGGGCGGTAGCTACAATGAGCAGTTCTTC. As protein: CASSIAGGSYNEQFF. This chain connects TRBV19 to TRBJ2-1; a weak D match, TRBD2 (5 bases). CDR1 LNHDA and CDR2 SQIVND come from the germline V gene (reference sequence). The V and J ends lost 6 bases and 3 bases respectively, with 15 bases between them. The CDR3 has 15 residues.

The chain combines TRBV7-7 with TRBJ2-1; D remains ambiguous. Germline assignment: CDR1 SSHAT and CDR2 FNYEAQ (reference sequence). V lost 2 bases to trimming and J lost 5 bases, with 7 bases between them. The CDR3 is 13 amino acids. The DNA for the CDR3 is TGTGCCAGCAGCTTATCTGGGGACAATGAGCAGTTCTTC. Its protein is CASSLSGDNEQFF.